The 2 T cell receptor beta chains below were found in one sample sequenced in a study of Tregs in tolerant kidney transplant recipients (dated 2019 in TCRdb). The receptor library was made with the immunoSEQ multiplex PCR assay. TCRdb re-hosts the immuneACCESS table, in-frame sequences only. Its copies lack some clones; in the studies checked, an unresolved V gene accounts for under half of them, and the cause for the rest is not known. The sample table holds 60,000 to 65,000 clones, of which 95% to 98% were seen once. 0.34% of the sample lies in the top ten. The sample's time point label, in plain terms: blood sample drawn before combined kidney and bone marrow transplant. This specimen consisted of Tregs from blood, obtained before the transplant. These receptors all stem from a human donor who received a combined kidney and bone marrow transplant.

The V gene is TRBV5-5, the J gene TRBJ1-2; D not resolved. The CDR3 contains 11 residues. Trimming took off 0 bases at V and 8 bases at J, with 5 bases between the two ends. The V gene's germline CDR1 is SGHKS and CDR2 YYEKEE (reference sequence). Here the CDR3 DNA reads TGTGCCAGCAGCTTGGACTTGGGCTACACCTTC. It codes for CASSLDLGYTF. Based on the CDR3 plus reference TRBV5-5 and TRBJ1-2, the full variable domain is DAGVTQSPTHLIKTRGQQVTLRCSPISGHKSVSWYQQVLGQGPQFIFQYYEKEERGRGNFPDRFSARQFPNYSSELNVNALLLGDSALYLCASSLDLGYTFGSGTRLTVV.

The chain links TRBV7-2 to TRBJ1-3; D remains ambiguous. The CDR3 sequence is 14 residues long. Germline CDR1 SGHTA, CDR2 FQGNSA. Deletions cut 4 bases from V and 2 bases from J, with 9 bases between. The CDR3 coding sequence is TGTGCCAGCAGCTATTATACAGCTGGAAACACCATATATTTT. Its translation: CASSYYTAGNTIYF.